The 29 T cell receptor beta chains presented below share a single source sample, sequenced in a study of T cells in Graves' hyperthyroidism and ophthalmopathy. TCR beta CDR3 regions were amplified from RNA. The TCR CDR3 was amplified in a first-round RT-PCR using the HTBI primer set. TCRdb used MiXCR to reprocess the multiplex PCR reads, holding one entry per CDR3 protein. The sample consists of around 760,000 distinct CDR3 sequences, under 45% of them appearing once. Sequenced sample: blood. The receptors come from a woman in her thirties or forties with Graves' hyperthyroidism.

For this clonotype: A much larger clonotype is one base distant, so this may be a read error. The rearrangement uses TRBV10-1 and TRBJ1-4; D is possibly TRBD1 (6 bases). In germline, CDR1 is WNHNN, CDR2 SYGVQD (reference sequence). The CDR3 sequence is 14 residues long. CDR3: CARSELGHNEKLFF. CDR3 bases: TGCGCCCGCAGTGAACTGGGACACAATGAAAAACTGTTTTTT.

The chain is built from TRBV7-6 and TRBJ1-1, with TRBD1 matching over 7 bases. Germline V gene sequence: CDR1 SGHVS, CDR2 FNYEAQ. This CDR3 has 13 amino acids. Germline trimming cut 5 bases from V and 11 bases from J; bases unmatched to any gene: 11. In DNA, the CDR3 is TGTGCCAGCAGCCCAACCCAGGGGGGATCGGCTTTCTTT. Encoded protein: CASSPTQGGSAFF.

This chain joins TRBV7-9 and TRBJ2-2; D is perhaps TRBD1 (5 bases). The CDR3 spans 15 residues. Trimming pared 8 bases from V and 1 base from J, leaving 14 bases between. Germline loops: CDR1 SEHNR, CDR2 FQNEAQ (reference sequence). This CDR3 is CASRVSTENTGELFF. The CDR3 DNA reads TGTGCCAGCCGGGTATCGACAGAGAACACCGGGGAGCTGTTTTTT.

The CDR3 DNA sequence: TGCAGCGTTTACAGGGGGAACCCGACTGAAGCTTTCTTT. Its protein is CSVYRGNPTEAFF. The gene calls are TRBV29-1 and TRBJ1-1, with 8 bases aligning to TRBD1. V shed 5 bases and J 5 bases; nucleotides not matched to a gene: 7. CDR3 length equals 13 residues. Germline loops: CDR1 SQVTM, CDR2 ANQGSEA.

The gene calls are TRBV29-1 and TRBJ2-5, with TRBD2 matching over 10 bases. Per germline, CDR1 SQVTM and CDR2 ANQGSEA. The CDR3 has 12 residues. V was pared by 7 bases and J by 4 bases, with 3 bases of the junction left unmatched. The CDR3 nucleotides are TGCAGCGCTGGACTAGCGGCAGAGACCCAGTACTTC. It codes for CSAGLAAETQYF.

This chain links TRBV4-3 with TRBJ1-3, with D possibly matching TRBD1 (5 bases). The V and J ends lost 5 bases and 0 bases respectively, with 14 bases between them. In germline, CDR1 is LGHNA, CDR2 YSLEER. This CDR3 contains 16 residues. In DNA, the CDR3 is TGCGCCAGCAGCGAAGCTAGGGGCTACTCTGGAAACACCATATATTTT. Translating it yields CASSEARGYSGNTIYF.

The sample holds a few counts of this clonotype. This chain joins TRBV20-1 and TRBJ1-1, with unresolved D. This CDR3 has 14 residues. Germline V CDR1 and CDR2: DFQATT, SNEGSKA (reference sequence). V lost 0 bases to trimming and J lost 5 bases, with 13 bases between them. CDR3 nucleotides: TGCAGTGCTAGAGATAAAGCCCTTAGGACTGAAGCTTTCTTT. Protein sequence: CSARDKALRTEAFF.

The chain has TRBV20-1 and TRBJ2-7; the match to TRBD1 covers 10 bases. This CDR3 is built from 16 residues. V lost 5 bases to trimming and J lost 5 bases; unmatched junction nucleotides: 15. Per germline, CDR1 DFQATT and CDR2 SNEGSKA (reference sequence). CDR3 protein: CSAADRGGFLRHEQYF. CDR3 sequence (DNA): TGCAGTGCTGCGGACAGGGGGGGATTCCTTAGGCACGAGCAGTACTTC.

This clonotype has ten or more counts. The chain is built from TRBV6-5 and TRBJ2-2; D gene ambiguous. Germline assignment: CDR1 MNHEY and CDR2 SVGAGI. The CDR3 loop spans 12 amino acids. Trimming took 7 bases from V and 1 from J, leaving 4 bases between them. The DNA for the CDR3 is TGTGCCAGCAAGCTGAACACCGGGGAGCTGTTTTTT. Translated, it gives CASKLNTGELFF.

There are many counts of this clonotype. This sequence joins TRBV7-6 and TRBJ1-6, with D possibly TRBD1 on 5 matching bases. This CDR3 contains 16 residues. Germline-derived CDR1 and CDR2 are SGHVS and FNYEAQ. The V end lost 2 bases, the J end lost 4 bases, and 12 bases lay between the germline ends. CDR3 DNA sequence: TGTGCCAGCAGCTTATCCCGGGGGAGGTATAATTCACCCCTCCACTTT. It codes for CASSLSRGRYNSPLHF.

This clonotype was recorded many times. The CDR3 reads CASSLAPDKNTEAFF. CDR3 in DNA: TGTGCCAGCAGCTTAGCCCCAGACAAGAACACTGAAGCTTTCTTT. V gene TRBV7-6 combines with J gene TRBJ1-1; D not certain. Germline CDR1 and CDR2: SGHVS and FNYEAQ. Deletions cut 0 bases from V and 1 base from J, with 9 bases between. The CDR3 loop spans 15 amino acids.

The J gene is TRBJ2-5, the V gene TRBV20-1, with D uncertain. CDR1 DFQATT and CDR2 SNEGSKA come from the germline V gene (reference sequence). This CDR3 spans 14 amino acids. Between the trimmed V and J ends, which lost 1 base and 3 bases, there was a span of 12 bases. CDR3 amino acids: CSARGWVGKETQYF. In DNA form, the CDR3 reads TGCAGTGCTAGAGGCTGGGTGGGGAAAGAGACCCAGTACTTC.

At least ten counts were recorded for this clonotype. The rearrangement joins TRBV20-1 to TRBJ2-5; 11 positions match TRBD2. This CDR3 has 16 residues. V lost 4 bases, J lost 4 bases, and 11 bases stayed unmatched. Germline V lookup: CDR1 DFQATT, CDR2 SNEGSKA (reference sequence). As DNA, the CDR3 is TGCAGTGCTATCGCGGGGCCTAGCGGGGGGCGAGAGACCCAGTACTTC. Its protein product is CSAIAGPSGGRETQYF.

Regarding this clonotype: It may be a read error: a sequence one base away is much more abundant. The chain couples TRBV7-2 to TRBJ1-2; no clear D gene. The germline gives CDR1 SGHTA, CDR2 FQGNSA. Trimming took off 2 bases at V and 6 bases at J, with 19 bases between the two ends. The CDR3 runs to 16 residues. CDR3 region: CASSLLSSGGRNGYTF. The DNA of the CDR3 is TGTGCCAGCAGCTTACTGTCATCGGGAGGGAGGAATGGCTACACCTTC.

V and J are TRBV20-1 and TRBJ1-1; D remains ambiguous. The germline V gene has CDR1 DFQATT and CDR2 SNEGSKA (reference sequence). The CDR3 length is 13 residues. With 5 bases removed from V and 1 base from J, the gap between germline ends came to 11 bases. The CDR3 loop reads CSADVGQNTEAFF. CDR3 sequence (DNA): TGCAGTGCTGACGTGGGCCAGAACACTGAAGCTTTCTTT.

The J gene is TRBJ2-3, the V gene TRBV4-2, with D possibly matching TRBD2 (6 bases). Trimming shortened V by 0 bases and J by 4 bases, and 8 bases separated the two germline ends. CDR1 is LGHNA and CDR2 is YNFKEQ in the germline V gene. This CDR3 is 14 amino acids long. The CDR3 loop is CASSQDPGADTQYF. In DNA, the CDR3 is TGTGCCAGCAGCCAAGATCCGGGGGCAGATACGCAGTATTTT.

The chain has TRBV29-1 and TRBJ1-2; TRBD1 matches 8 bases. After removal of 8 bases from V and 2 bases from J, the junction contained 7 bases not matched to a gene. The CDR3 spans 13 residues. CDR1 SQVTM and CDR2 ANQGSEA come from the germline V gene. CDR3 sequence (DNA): TGCAGCTCCGGACAGGGCGTCAACTATGGCTACACCTTC. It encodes CSSGQGVNYGYTF.

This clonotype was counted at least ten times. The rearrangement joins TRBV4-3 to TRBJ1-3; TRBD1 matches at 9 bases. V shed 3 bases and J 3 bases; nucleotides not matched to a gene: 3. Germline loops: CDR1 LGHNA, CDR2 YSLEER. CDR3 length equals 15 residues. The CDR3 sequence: CASSQGQGDGNTIYF. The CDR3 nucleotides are TGCGCCAGCAGCCAGGGACAGGGTGATGGAAACACCATATATTTT.

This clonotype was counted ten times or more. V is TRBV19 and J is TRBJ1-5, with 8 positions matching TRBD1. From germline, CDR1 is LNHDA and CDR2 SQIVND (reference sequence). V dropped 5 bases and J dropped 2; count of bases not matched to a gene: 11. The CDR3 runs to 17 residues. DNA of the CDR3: TGTGCCAGTAGTCCTCCTTGGACAGGGATGGGCAATCAGCCCCAGCATTTT. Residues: CASSPPWTGMGNQPQHF.

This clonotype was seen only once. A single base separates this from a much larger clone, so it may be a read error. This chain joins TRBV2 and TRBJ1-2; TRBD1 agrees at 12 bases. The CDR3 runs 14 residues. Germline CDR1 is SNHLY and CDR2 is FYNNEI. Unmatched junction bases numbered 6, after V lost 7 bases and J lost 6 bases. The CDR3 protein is CASTPGQGADGYTF. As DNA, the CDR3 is TGTGCCAGCACCCCGGGACAGGGGGCTGATGGCTACACCTTC.

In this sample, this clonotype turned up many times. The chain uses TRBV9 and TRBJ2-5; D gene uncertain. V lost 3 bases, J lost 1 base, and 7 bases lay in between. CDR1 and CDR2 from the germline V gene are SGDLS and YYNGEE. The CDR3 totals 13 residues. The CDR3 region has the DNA TGTGCCAGCAGCGCCCCGGGCCAAGAGACCCAGTACTTC. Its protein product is CASSAPGQETQYF.

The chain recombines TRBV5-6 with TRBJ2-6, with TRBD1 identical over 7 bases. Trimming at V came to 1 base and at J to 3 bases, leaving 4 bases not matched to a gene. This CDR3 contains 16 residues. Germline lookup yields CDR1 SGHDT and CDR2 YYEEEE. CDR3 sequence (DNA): TGTGCCAGCAGCTTGTTGACAGGGAATGGGGCCAACGTCCTGACTTTC. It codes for CASSLLTGNGANVLTF. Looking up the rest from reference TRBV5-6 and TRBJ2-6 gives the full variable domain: DAGVTQSPTHLIKTRGQQVTLRCSPKSGHDTVSWYQQALGQGPQFIFQYYEEEERQRGNFPDRFSGHQFPNYSSELNVNALLLGDSALYLCASSLLTGNGANVLTFGAGSRLTVL.

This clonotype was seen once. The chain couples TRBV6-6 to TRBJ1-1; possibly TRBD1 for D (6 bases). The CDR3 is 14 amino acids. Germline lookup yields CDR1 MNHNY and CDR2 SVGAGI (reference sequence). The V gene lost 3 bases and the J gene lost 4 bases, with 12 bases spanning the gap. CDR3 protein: CASSYSGTLTEAFF. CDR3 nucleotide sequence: TGTGCCAGCAGTTATTCGGGGACACTCACTGAAGCTTTCTTT.

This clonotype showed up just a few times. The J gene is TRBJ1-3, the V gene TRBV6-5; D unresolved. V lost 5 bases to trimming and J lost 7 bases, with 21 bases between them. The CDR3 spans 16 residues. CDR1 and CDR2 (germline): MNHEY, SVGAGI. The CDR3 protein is CASSEHGTLAGNTIYF. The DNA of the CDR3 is TGTGCCAGCAGTGAACACGGCACCCTCGCCGGTAACACCATATATTTT.

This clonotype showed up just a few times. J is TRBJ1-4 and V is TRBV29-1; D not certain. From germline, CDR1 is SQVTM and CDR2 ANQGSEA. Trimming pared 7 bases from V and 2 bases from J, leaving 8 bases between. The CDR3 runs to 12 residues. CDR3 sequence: CSGGRTNEKLFF. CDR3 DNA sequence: TGCAGCGGAGGGCGGACTAATGAAAAACTGTTTTTT.

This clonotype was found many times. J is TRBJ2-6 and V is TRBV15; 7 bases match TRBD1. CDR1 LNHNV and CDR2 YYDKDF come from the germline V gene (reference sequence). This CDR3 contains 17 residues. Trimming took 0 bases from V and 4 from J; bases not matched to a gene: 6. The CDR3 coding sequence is TGTGCCACCAGCAGAGATTACGACAGGGCCGGGGCCAACGTCCTGACTTTC. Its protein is CATSRDYDRAGANVLTF. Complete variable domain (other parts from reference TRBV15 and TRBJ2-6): DAMVIQNPRYQVTQFGKPVTLSCSQTLNHNVMYWYQQKSSQAPKLLFHYYDKDFNNEADTPDNFQSRRPNTSFCFLDIRSPGLGDTAMYLCATSRDYDRAGANVLTFGAGSRLTVL.

CDR3 sequence: CASSHATASNQPQHF. CDR3 DNA sequence: TGTGCCAGCAGCCACGCGACAGCTAGCAATCAGCCCCAGCATTTT. The V and J genes are TRBV7-2 and TRBJ1-5; tentatively, D is TRBD1 (5 bases). V was cut by 5 bases and J by 0 bases, with 11 bases left in between. CDR3 length equals 15 residues. Per germline, CDR1 SGHTA and CDR2 FQGNSA.

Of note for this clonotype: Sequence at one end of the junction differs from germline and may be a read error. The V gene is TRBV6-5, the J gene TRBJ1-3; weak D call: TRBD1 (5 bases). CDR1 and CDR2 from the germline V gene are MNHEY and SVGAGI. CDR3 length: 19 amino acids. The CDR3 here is CASSYSIGGLSSSENTIYF. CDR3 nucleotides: TGTGCCAGCAGTTACTCGATTGGGGGACTCTCTTCTTCTGAAAACACCATATATTTT.

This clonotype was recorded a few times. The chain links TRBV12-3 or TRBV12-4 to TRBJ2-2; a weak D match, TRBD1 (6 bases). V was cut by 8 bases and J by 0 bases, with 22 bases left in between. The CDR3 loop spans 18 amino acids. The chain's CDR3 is CASGNPGHRGSNTGELFF. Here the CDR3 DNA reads TGTGCCAGCGGAAATCCGGGGCATAGGGGGTCGAACACCGGGGAGCTGTTTTTT.